This T cell receptor (beta chain) is from a study of OX40 agonist ivuxolimab in advanced cancers. Study-level information: Prior therapy, whether anti-PD-1, anti-PD-L1 or anti-CTLA-4, was allowed, and less than 45% had some.

Assay used: immunoSEQ multiplex PCR; TCRdb lists only in-frame clones, some missing. Of around 110,000 clones listed, approximately 89% are singletons. Worth noting for this clone: This specimen includes other DNA sequences encoding the same CDR3.

Germline-derived CDR1 and CDR2 are ENHRY and SYGVKD. V gave up 6 bases and J gave up 4 bases, with 10 bases separating them. The CDR3 is 13 amino acids. The rearrangement uses TRBV10-3 and TRBJ2-1; D ambiguous. This receptor was identified in an adult with an advanced solid tumor such as melanoma, head and neck, liver or kidney cancer. The specimen was CD4+ or CD8+ T cells sorted from blood, collected in a trial of the OX40 agonist ivuxolimab. CDR3 in DNA: TGTGCCATCAGCCGAGAGAGTTACAATGAGCAGTTCTTC. Its translation is CAISRESYNEQFF.